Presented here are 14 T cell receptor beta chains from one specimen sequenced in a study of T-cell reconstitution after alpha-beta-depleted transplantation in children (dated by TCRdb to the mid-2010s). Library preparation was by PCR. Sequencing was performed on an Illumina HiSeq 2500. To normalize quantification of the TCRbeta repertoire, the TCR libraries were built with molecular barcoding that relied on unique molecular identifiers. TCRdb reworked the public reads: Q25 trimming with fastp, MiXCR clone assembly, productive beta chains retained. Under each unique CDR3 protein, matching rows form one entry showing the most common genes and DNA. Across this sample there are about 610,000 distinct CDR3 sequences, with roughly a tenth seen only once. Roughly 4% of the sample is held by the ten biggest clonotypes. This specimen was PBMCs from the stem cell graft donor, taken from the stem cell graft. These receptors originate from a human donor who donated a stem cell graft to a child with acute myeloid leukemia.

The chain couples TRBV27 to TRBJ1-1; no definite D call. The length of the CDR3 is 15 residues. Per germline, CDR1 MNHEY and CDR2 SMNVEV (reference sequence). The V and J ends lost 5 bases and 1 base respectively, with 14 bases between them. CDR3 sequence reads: CASSPPRRTNTEAFF. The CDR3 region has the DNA TGTGCCAGCAGTCCCCCTCGACGGACGAACACTGAAGCTTTCTTT.

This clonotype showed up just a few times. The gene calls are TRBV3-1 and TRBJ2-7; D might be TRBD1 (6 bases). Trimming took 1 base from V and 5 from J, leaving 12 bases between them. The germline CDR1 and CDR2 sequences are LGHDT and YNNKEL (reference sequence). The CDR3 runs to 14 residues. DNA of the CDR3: TGTGCCAGCAGCCAAGGGGGGCTAATCCACGAGCAGTACTTC. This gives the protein CASSQGGLIHEQYF.

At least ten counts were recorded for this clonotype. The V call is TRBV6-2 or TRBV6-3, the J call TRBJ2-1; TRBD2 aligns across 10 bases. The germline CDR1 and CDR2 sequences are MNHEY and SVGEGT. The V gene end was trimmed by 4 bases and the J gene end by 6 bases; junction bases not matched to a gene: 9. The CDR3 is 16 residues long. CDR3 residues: CASSFRTSGPSNEQFF. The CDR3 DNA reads TGTGCCAGCAGTTTCCGGACTAGCGGTCCCTCCAATGAGCAGTTCTTC.

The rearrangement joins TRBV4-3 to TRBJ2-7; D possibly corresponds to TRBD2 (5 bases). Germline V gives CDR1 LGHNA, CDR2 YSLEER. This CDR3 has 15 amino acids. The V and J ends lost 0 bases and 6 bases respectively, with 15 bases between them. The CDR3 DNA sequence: TGCGCCAGCAGCCAAGATCGAGGGCTACCGGGCGAGCAGTACTTC. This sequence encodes CASSQDRGLPGEQYF.

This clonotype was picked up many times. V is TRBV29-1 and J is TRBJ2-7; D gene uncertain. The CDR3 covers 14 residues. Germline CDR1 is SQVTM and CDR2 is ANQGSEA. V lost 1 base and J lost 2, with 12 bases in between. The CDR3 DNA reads TGCAGCGTTGAAGTCTTAGGGCAGGCCTACGAGCAGTACTTC. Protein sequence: CSVEVLGQAYEQYF.

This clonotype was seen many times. The CDR3 bases are TGCAGCGGGAGGGGGGCGGTAAGCTCCTACAATGAGCAGTTCTTC. The encoded protein is CSGRGAVSSYNEQFF. The rearrangement joins TRBV29-1 to TRBJ2-1; either TRBD1 or TRBD2 may fit D (6 bases each). V was shortened by 7 bases and J by 0 bases, with 16 bases between the two germline ends. Germline V CDR1 and CDR2: SQVTM, ANQGSEA. This CDR3 is built from 15 residues.

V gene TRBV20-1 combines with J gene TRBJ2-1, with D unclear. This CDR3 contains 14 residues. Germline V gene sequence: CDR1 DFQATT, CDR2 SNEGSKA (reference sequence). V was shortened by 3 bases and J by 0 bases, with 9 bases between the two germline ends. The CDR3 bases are TGCAGTGCTAGGGGGATAGGCTCCTACAATGAGCAGTTCTTC. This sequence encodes CSARGIGSYNEQFF.

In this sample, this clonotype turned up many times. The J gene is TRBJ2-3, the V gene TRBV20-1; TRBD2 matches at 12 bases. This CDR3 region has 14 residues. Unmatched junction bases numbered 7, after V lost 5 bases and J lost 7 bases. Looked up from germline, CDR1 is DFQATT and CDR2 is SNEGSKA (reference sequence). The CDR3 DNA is TGCAGTGCTCGCCTAGCGGGAGGGCCGTATACGCAGTATTTT. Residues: CSARLAGGPYTQYF.

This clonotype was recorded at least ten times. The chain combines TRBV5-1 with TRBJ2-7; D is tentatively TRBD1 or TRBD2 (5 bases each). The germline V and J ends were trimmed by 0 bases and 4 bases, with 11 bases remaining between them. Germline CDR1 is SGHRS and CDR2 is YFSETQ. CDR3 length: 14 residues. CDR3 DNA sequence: TGCGCCAGCAGCTTGGCGCAGGGACCTTACGAGCAGTACTTC. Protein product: CASSLAQGPYEQYF.

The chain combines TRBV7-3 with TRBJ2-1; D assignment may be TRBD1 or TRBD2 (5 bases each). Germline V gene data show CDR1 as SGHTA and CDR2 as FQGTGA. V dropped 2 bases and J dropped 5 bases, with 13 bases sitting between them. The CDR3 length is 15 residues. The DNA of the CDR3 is TGTGCCAGCAGCTTATCGGGGCCGATGAACAATGAGCAGTTCTTC. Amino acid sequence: CASSLSGPMNNEQFF.

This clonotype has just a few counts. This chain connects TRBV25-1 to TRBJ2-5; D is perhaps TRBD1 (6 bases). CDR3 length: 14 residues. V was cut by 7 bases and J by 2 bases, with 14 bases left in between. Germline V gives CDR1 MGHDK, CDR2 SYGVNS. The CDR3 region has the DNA TGTGCCAGCACCCTCCAGGGGCCGCAAGAGACCCAGTACTTC. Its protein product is CASTLQGPQETQYF.

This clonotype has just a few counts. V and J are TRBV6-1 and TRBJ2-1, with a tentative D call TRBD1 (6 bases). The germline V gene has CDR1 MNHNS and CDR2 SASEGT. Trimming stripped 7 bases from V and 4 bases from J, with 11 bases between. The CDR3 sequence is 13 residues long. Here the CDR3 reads CASMGTPYNEQFF. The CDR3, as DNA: TGTGCCAGCATGGGGACACCTTACAATGAGCAGTTCTTC.

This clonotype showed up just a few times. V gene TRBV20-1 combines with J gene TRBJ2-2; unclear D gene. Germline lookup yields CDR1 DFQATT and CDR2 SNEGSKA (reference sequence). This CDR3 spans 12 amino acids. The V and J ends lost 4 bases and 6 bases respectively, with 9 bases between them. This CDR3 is CSAISSPGELFF. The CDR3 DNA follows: TGCAGTGCTATATCGAGCCCCGGGGAGCTGTTTTTT.

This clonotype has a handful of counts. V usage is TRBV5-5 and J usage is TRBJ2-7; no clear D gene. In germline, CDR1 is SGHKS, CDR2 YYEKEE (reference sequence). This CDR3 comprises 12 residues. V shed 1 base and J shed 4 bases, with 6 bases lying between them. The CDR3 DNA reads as TGTGCCAGCAGCTTGTCTCTGTACGAGCAGTACTTC. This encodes CASSLSLYEQYF. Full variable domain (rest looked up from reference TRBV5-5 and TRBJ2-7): DAGVTQSPTHLIKTRGQQVTLRCSPISGHKSVSWYQQVLGQGPQFIFQYYEKEERGRGNFPDRFSARQFPNYSSELNVNALLLGDSALYLCASSLSLYEQYFGPGTRLTVT.